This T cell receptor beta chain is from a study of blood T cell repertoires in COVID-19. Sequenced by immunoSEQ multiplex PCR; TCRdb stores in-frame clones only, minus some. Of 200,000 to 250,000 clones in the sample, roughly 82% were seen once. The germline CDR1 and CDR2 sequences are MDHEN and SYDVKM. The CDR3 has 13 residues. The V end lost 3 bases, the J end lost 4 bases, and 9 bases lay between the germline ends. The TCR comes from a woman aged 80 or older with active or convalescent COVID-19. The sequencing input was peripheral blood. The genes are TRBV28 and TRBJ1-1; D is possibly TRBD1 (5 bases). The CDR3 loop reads CASSFFRGTEAFF. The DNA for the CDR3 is TGTGCCAGCAGTTTTTTTAGGGGCACTGAAGCTTTCTTT.